This TCR beta chain was profiled in a study of blood T cells in healthy people across ages. Whole-study results and caveats: Age brought a roughly linear fall in TCR beta diversity measured per million T cells.

The CDR3 contains 14 residues. V lost 5 bases, J lost 0 bases, and 11 bases lay in between. Germline V gives CDR1 SGHTA, CDR2 FQGNSA. Through a sample-barcoded 5' primer and a J-beta primer mix, a second PCR was run for roughly 6 to 11 cycles. In TCRdb, the 5' RACE reads were re-called with MiXCR into one record per CDR3 protein. The sample shows roughly 720,000 distinct CDR3 sequences, 53% of them seen only once. Isolation of PBMCs gave at least 7 million cells per sample. Regarding this clonotype: Its target is not known. A read error may explain this, as a much larger clone is one base away.

The source of this sequence is a man older than 75 in good health. The chain recombines TRBV7-2 with TRBJ2-7; no definite D call. Sequencing was carried out using blood. The CDR3 protein is CASSVTRSSYEQYF. The CDR3 nucleotides are TGTGCCAGCAGCGTAACCCGGAGCTCCTACGAGCAGTACTTC. Full variable domain (outside the CDR3, taken from reference TRBV7-2 and TRBJ2-7): GAGVSQSPSNKVTEKGKDVELRCDPISGHTALYWYRQSLGQGLEFLIYFQGNSAPDKSGLPSDRFSAERTGGSVSTLTIQRTQQEDSAVYLCASSVTRSSYEQYFGPGTRLTVT.